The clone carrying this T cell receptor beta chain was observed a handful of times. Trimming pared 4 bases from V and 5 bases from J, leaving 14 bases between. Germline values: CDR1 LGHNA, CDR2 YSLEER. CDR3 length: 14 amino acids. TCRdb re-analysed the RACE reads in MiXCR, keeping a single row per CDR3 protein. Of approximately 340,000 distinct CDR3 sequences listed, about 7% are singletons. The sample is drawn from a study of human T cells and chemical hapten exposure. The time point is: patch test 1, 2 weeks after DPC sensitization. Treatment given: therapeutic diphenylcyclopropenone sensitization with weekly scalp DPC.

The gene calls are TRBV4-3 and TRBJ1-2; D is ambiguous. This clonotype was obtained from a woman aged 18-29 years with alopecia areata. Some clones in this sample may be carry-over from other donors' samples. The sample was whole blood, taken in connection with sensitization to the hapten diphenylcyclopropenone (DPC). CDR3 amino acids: CASSPRLRQYGYTF. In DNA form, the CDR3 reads TGCGCCAGCAGCCCAAGACTGCGTCAGTATGGCTACACCTTC.